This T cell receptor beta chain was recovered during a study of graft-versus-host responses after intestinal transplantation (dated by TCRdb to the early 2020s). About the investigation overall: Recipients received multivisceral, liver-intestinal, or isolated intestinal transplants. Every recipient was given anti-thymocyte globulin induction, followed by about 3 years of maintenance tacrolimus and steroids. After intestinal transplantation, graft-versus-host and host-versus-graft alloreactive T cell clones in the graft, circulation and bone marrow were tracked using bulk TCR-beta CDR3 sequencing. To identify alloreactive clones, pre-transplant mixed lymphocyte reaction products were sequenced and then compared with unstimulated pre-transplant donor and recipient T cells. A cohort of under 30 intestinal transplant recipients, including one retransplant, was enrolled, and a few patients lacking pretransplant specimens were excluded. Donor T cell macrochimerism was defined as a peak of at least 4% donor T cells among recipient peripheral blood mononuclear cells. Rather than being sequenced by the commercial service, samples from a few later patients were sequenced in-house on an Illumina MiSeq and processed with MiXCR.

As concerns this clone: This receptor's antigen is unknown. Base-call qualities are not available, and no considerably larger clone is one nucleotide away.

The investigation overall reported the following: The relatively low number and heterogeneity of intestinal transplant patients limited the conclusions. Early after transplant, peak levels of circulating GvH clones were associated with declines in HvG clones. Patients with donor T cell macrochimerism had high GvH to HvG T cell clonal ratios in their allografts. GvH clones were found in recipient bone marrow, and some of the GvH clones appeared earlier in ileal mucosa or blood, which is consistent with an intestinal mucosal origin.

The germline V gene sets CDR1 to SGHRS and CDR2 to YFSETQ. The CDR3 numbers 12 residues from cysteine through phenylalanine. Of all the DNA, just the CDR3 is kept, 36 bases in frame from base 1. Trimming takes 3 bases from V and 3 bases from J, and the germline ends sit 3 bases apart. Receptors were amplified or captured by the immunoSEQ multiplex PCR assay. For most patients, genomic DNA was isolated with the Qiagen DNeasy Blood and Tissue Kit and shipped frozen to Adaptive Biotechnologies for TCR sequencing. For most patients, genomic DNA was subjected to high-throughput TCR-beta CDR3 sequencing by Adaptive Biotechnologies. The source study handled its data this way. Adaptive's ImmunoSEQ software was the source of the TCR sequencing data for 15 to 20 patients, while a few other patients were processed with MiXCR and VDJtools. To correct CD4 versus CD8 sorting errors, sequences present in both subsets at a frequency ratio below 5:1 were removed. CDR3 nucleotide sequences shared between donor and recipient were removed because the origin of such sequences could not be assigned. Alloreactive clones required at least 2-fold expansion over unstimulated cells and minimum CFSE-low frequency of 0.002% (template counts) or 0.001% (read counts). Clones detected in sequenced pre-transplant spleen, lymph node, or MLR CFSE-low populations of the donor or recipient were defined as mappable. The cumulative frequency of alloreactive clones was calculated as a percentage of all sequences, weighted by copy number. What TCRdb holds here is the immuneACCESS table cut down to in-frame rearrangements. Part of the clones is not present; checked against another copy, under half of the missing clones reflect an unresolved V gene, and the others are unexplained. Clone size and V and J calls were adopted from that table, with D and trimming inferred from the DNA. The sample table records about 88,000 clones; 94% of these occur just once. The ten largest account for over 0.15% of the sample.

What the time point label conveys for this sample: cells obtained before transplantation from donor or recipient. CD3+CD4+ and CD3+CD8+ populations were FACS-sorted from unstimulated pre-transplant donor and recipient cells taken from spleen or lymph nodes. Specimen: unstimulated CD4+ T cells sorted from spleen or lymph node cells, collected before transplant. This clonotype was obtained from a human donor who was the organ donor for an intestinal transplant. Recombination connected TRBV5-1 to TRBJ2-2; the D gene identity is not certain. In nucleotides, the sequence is TGCGCCAGCAGCTGGGACACCGGGGAGCTGTTTTTT. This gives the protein CASSWDTGELFF.